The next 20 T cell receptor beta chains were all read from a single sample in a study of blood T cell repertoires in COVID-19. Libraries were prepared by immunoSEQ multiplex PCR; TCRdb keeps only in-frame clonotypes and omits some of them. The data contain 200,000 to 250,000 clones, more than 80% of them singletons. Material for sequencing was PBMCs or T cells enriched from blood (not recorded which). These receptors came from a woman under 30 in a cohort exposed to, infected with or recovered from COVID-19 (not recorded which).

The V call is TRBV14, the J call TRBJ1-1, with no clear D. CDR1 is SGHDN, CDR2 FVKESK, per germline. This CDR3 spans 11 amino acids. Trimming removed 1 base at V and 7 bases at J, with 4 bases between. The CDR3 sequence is CASSQGSEAFF. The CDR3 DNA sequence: TGTGCCAGCAGCCAAGGCAGTGAAGCTTTCTTT. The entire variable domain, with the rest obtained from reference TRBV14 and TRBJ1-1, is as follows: EAGVTQFPSHSVIEKGQTVTLRCDPISGHDNLYWYRRVMGKEIKFLLHFVKESKQDESGMPNNRFLAERTGGTYSTLKVQPAELEDSGVYFCASSQGSEAFFGQGTRLTVV.

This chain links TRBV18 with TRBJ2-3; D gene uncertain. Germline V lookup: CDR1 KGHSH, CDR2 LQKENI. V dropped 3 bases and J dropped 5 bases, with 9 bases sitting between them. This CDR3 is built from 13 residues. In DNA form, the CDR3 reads TGTGCCAGCTCACCCAATAGCCAAGATACGCAGTATTTT. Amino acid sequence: CASSPNSQDTQYF.

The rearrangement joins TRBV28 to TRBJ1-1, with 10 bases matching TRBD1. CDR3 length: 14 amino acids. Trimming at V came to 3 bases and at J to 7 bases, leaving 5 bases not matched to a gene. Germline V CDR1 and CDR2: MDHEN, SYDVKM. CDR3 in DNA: TGTGCCAGCAGTTTCGGACAGGGGGAAGGTGAAGCTTTCTTT. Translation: CASSFGQGEGEAFF.

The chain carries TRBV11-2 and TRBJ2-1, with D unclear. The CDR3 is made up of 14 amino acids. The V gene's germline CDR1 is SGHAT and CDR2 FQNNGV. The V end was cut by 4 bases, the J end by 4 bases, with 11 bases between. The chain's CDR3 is CASSSLEKYNEQFF. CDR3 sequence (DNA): TGTGCCAGCAGCTCCCTGGAGAAGTACAATGAGCAGTTCTTC.

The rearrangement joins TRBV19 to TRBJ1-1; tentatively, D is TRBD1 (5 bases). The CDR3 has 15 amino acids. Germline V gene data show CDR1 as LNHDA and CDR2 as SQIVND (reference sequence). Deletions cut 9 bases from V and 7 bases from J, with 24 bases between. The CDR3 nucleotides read TGTGCCAGCCTGACCAATCCGACAGTTCATTTTGAAGCTTTCTTT. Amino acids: CASLTNPTVHFEAFF.

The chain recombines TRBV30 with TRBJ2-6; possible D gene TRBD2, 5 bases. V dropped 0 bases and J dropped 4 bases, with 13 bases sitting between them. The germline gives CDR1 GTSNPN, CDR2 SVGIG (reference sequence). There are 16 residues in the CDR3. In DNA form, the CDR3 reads TGTGCCTGGAGTGTATGGGGAGTGTCCGGGGCCAACGTCCTGACTTTC. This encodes CAWSVWGVSGANVLTF.

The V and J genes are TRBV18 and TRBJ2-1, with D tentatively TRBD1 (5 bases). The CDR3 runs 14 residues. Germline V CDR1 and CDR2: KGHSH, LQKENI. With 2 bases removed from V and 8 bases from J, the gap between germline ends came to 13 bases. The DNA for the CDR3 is TGTGCCAGCTCACCAAGTTTTTTAGGGGATGAGCAGTTCTTC. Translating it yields CASSPSFLGDEQFF.

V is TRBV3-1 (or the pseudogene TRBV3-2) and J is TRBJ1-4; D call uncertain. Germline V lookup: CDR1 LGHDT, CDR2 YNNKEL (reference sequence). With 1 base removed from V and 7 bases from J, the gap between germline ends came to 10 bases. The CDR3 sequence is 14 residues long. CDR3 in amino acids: CASSQGEVGEKLFF. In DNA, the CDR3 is TGTGCCAGCAGCCAAGGGGAGGTCGGTGAAAAACTGTTTTTT.

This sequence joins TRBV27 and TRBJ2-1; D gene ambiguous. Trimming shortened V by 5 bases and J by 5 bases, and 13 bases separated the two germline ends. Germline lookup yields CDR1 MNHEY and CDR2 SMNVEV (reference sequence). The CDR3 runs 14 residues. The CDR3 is CASSTRHIDNEQFF. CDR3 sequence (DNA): TGTGCCAGCAGTACTCGACATATCGACAATGAGCAGTTCTTC.

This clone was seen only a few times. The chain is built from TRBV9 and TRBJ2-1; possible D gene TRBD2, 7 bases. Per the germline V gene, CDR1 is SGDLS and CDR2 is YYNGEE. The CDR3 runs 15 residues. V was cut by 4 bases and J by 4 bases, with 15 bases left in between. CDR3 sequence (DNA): TGTGCCAGCAGCCCGACGGGGGGCCCTTACAATGAGCAGTTCTTC. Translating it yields CASSPTGGPYNEQFF. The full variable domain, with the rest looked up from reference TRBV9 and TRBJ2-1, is DSGVTQTPKHLITATGQRVTLRCSPRSGDLSVYWYQQSLDQGLQFLIQYYNGEERAKGNILERFSAQQFPDLHSELNLSSLELGDSALYFCASSPTGGPYNEQFFGPGTRLTVL.

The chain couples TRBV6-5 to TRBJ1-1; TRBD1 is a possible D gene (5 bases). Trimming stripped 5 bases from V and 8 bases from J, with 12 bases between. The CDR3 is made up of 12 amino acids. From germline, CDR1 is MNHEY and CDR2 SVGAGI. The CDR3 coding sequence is TGTGCCAGCAGTACCTCAGGGTTCGAAGCTTTCTTT. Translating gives CASSTSGFEAFF.

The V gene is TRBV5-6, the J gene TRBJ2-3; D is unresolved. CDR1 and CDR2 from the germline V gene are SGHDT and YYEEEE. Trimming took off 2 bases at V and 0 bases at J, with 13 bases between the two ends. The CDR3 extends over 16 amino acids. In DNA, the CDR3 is TGTGCCAGCAGCTTTCTCTCCGAGGAGAGCACAGATACGCAGTATTTT. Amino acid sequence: CASSFLSEESTDTQYF.

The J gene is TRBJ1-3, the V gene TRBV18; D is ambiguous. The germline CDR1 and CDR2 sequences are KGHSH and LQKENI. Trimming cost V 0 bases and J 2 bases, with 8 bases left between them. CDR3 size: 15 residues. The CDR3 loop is CASSPPPGAGNTIYF. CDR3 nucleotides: TGTGCCAGCTCACCACCCCCGGGAGCTGGAAACACCATATATTTT.

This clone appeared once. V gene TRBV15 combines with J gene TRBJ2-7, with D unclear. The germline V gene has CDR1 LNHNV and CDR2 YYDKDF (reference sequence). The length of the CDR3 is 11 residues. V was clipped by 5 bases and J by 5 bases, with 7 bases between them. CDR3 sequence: CATSERNEQYF. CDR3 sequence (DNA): TGTGCCACCAGCGAGCGCAACGAGCAGTACTTC.

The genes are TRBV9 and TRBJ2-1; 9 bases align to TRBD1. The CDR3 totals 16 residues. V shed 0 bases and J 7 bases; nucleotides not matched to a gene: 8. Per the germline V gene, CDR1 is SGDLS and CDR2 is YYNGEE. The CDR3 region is CASSVVVTGGRNEQFF. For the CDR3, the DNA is TGTGCCAGCAGCGTAGTGGTGACAGGGGGTAGGAATGAGCAGTTCTTC.

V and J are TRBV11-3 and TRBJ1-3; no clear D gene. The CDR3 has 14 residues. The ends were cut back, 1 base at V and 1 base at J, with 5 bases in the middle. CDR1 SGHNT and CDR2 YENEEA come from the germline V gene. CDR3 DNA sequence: TGTGCCAGCAGCTTAGGTCCTTCTGGAAACACCATATATTTT. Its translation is CASSLGPSGNTIYF.

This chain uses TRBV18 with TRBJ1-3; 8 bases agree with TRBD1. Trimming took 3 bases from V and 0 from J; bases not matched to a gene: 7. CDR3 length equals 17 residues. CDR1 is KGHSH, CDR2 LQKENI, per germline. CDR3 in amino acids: CASSPIQGATSGNTIYF. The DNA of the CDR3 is TGTGCCAGCTCACCTATTCAGGGGGCCACCTCTGGAAACACCATATATTTT.

CDR3 bases: TGCGCCAGCAGCTTGGGTGGACCAGGGGAGACCCAGTACTTC. It encodes CASSLGGPGETQYF. J is TRBJ2-5 and V is TRBV5-1; TRBD1 might be the D (5 bases). The CDR3 is 14 amino acids. Trimming took 0 bases from V and 5 from J, leaving 11 bases between them. CDR1 is SGHRS and CDR2 is YFSETQ in the germline V gene.

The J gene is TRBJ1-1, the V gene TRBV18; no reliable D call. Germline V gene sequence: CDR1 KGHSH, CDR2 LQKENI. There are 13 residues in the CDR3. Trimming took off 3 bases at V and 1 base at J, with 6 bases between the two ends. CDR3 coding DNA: TGTGCCAGCTCACCTTCCGGGAACACTGAAGCTTTCTTT. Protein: CASSPSGNTEAFF.

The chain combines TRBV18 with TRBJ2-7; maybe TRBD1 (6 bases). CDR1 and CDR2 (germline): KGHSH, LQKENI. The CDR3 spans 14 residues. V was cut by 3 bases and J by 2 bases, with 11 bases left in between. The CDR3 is CASSPRDKPYEQYF. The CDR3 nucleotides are TGTGCCAGCTCACCCCGGGACAAGCCCTACGAGCAGTACTTC. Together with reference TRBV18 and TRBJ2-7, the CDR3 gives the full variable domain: NAGVMQNPRHLVRRRGQEARLRCSPMKGHSHVYWYRQLPEEGLKFMVYLQKENIIDESGMPKERFSAEFPKEGPSILRIQQVVRGDSAAYFCASSPRDKPYEQYFGPGTRLTVT.